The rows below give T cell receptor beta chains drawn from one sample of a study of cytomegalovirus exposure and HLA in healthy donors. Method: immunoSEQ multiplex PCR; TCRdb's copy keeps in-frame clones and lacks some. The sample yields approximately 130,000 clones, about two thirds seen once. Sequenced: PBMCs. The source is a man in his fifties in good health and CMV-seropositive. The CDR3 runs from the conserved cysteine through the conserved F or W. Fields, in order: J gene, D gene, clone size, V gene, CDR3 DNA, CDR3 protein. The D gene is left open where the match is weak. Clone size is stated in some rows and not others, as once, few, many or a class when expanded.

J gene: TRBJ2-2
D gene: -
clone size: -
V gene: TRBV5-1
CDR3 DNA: TGCGCCAGCAGCTTAGGGGAAATCGGGGAGCTGTTTTTT
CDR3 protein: CASSLGEIGELFF

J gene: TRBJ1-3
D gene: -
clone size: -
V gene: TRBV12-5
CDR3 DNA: TGTGCTAGTGGTAGCCCAGGGGCCAGCTCTGGAAACACCATATATTTT
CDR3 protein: CASGSPGASSGNTIYF

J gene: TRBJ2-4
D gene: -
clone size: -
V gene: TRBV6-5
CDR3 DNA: TGTGCCAGCTCCGTGGGGGCTGGCCTGGGCATTCAGTACTTC
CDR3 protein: CASSVGAGLGIQYF

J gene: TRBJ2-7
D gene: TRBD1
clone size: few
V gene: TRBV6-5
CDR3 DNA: TGTGCCAGCACCCCCCGGGGGGACAGGGTTGGCGAGCAGTACTTC
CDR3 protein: CASTPRGDRVGEQYF

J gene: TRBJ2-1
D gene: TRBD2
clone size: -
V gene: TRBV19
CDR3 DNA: TGTGCCAGTAGTATAGGGGGACTAGCGGGAGTCGGCTACAATGAGCAGTTCTTC
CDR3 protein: CASSIGGLAGVGYNEQFF

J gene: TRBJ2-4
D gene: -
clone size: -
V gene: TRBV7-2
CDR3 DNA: TGTGCCAGCAGCTTAGAGGTGGGGAGCATTCAGTACTTC
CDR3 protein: CASSLEVGSIQYF

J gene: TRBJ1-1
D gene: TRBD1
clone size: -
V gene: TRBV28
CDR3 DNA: TGTGCCAGCAGTTTACCCGACAGGGTCTCTGAAGCTTTCTTT
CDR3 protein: CASSLPDRVSEAFF

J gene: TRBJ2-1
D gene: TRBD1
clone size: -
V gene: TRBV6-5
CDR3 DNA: TGTGCCAGCAGTGTACGGGACAGGACCTATGAGCAGTTCTTC
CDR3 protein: CASSVRDRTYEQFF

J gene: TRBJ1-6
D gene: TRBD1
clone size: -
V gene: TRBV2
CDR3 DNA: TGTGCCAGCAGTGAGGAAGGACAGGGGGCACCCCTCCACTTT
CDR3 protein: CASSEEGQGAPLHF

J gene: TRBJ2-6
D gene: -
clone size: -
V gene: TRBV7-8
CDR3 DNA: TGTGCCAGCACGTTCTCTGGGGCCAACGTCCTGACTTTC
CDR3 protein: CASTFSGANVLTF

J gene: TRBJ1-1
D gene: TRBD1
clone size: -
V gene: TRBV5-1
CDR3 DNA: TGCGCCAGCAGCTTGGGACGGGACAGCACTGAAGCTTTCTTT
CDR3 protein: CASSLGRDSTEAFF

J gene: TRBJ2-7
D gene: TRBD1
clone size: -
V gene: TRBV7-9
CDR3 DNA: TGTGCCAGCAGCATAAACCTCATCGACAGGGGCACCTACGAGCAGTACTTC
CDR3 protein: CASSINLIDRGTYEQYF

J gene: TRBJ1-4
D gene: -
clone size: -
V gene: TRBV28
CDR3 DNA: TGTGCCAGCAGCTCTGGCAGTGCAACTAATGAAAAACTGTTTTTT
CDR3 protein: CASSSGSATNEKLFF

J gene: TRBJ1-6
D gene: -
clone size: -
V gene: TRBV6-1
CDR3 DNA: TGTGCCAGCAGTGAAAGGCAAGAACTACCGGGACTGTCGAACTTT
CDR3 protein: CASSERQELPGLSNF

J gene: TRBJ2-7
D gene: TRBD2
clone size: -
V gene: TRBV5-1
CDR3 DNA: TGCGCCAGCAGCCAAGGGACTAGCGGGAGATACGAGCAGTACTTC
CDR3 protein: CASSQGTSGRYEQYF

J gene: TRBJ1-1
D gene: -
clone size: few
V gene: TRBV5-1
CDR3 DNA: TGCGCCAGCAGCTTGAACAGATCCCCTGAAGCTTTCTTT
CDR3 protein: CASSLNRSPEAFF

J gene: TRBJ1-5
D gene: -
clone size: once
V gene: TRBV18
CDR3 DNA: TGTGCCAGCTCACCACGGGACAATAGCAATCAGCCCCAGCATTTT
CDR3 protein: CASSPRDNSNQPQHF

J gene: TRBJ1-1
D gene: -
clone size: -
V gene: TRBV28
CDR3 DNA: TGTGCCAGCAGACCACAGGGTCGGTGGAACACTGAAGCTTTCTTT
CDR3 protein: CASRPQGRWNTEAFF

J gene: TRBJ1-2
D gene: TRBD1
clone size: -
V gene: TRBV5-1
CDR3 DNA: TGCGCCAGCAGCCTGGGACAGGGCGGCAGCTATGGCTACACCTTC
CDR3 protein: CASSLGQGGSYGYTF

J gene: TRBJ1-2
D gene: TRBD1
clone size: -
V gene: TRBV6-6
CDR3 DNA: TGTGCCAGCGCCCCTGGGGACAGGGGAGGTAGCTATGGCTACACCTTC
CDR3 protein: CASAPGDRGGSYGYTF

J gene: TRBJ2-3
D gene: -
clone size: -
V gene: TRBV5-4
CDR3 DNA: TGTGCCAGCAGCCTCCGGCCGACAAGCACAGATACGCAGTATTTT
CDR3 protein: CASSLRPTSTDTQYF

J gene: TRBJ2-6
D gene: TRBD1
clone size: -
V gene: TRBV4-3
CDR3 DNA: TGCGCCAGCAGCCAAGACAGGGGGGGGGCCAACGTCCTGACTTTC
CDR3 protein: CASSQDRGGANVLTF

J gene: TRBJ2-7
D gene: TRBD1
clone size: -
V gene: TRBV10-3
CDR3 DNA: TGTGCCATCAGTGAGCCCTGGACAGGGGGCGGGAACGAGCAGTACTTC
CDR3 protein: CAISEPWTGGGNEQYF

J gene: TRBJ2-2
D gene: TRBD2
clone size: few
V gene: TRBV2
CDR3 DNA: TGTGCCAGCAGTGTCGGGACTACCATTACCGGGGAGCTGTTTTTT
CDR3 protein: CASSVGTTITGELFF

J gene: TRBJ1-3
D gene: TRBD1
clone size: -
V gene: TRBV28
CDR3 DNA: TGTGCCAGCAGTTCGAGAGGACAGGGGGCATACACCATATATTTT
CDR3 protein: CASSSRGQGAYTIYF

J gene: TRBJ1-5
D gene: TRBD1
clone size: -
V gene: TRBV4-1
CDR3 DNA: TGCGCCAGCAGCCGTCGGGACAGCAACAATCAGCCCCAGCATTTT
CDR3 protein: CASSRRDSNNQPQHF

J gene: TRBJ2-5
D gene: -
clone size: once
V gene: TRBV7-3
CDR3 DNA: TGTGCCAGCAGCCTAGGAGGACAGCGTTTTCAGACCCAGTACTTC
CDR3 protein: CASSLGGQRFQTQYF

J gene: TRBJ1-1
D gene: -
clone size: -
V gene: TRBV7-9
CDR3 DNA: TGTGCCAGCAGCTTAGAACAGAACACTGAAGCTTTCTTT
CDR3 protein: CASSLEQNTEAFF

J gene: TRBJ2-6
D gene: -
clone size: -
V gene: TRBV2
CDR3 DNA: TGTGCCAGCAGTGGACAGCTAACGCTCCCTGGGGCCAACGTCCTGACTTTC
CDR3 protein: CASSGQLTLPGANVLTF

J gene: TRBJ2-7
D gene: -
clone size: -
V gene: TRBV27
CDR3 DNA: TGTGCCAGCAGGGAGGACCGGAGCTCCTACGAGCAGTACTTC
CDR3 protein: CASREDRSSYEQYF

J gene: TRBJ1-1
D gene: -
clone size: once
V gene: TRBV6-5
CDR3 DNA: TGTGCCAGCAGTTACTCCGGTCGGGGAGAGGCTTTCTTT
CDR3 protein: CASSYSGRGEAFF

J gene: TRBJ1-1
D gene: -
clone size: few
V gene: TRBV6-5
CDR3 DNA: TGTGCCAGTGCTGCGCCGGGTAGGGGGAACACTGAAGCTTTCTTT
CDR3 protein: CASAAPGRGNTEAFF

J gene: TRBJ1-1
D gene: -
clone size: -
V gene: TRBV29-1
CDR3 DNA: TGCGGAGTAGCAGGGAGGATGAACACTGAAGCTTTCTTT
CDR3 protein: CGVAGRMNTEAFF

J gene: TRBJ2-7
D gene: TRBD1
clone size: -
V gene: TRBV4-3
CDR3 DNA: TGCGCCAGCAGCCATACAAGAAGGACAGGCGTATACGAGCAGTACTTC
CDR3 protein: CASSHTRRTGVYEQYF

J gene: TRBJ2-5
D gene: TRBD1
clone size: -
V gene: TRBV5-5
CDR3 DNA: TGTGCCAGCAGCTCGTTCCGGACAGGGGGCGACGAGACCCAGTACTTC
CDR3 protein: CASSSFRTGGDETQYF

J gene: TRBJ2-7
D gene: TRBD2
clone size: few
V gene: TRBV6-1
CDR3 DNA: TGTGCCAGCAGGGGCGGGGGGGCTTACGAGCAGTACTTC
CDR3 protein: CASRGGGAYEQYF

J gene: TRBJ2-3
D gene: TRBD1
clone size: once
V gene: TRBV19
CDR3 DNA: TGTGCCAGTAGTGGACAGGGTACAGATACGCAGTATTTT
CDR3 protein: CASSGQGTDTQYF

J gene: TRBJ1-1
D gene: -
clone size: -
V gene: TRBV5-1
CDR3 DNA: TGCGCCAGCAGACAGGGACGGAACATGAACACTGAAGCTTTCTTT
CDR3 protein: CASRQGRNMNTEAFF

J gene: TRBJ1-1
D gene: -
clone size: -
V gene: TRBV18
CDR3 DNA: TGTGCCAGCTCACCACCCCAAGGAGCGGGGCCTCTTGAAGCTTTCTTT
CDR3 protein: CASSPPQGAGPLEAFF

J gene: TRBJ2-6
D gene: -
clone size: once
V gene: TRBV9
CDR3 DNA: TGTGCCAGCAGCGTAGATAGGGGCGTTCTCTCTGGGGCCAACGTCCTGACTTTC
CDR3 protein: CASSVDRGVLSGANVLTF

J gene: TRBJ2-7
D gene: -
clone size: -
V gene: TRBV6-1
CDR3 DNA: TGTGCCAGCAGTCTAGCACAACAGTACTTC
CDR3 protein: CASSLAQQYF

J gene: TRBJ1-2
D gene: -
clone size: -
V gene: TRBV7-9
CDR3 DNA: TGTGCCAGCAGCTTAGGCGGGACTTTTACTCCTTATGGCTACACCTTC
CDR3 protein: CASSLGGTFTPYGYTF

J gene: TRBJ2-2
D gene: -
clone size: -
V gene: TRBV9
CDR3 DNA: TGTGCCAGCAGCCAGAGACAGAACACCGGGGAGCTGTTTTTT
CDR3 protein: CASSQRQNTGELFF

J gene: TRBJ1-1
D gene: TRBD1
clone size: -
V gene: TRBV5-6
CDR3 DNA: TGTGCCAGCAGCTCGGGGGACAGCCAAGCTTTCTTT
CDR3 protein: CASSSGDSQAFF

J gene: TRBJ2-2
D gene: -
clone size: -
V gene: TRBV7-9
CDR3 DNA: TGTGCCAGCAGCTTGGGGCACTTAAACACCGGGGAGCTGTTTTTT
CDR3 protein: CASSLGHLNTGELFF

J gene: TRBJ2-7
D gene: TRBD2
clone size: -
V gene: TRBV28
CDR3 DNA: TGTGCCAGCAGTCCCCAAATCCGGACTAGCGGGGGGGCATTGTACGAGCAGTACTTC
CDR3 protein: CASSPQIRTSGGALYEQYF

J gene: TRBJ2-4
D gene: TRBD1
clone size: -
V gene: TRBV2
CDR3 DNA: TGTGCCAGCGGAAGACAGGGGGCAGCGGCCAAAAACATTCAGTACTTC
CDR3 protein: CASGRQGAAAKNIQYF

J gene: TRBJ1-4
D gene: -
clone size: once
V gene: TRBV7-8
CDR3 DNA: TGTGCCAGCAGCTTAGCGCGTTTGAGTCATGAAAAACTGTTTTTT
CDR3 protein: CASSLARLSHEKLFF

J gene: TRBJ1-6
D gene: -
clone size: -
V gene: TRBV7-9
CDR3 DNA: TGTGCCAGCAGCTTAACGACGGAGAATTCACCCCTCCACTTT
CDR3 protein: CASSLTTENSPLHF

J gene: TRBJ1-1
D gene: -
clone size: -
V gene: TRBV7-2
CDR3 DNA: TGTGCCAGCAGCTTGCCGCGGGGGCTCATGAACACTGAAGCTTTCTTT
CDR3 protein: CASSLPRGLMNTEAFF

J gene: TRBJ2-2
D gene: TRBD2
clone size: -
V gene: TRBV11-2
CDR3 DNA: TGTGCCAGCAGCTTACGGGGGGCGAACACCGGGGAGCTGTTTTTT
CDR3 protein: CASSLRGANTGELFF

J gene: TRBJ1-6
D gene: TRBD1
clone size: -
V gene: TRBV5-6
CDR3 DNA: TGTGCCAGCAGCGTGGACAGGGCGAATTCACCCCTCCACTTT
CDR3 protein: CASSVDRANSPLHF

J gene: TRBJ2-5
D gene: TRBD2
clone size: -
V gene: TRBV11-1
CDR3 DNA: TGTGCCAGCAGTTACCGAGCTTCCTGGACTAGCGGGAGGCAAGAGACCCAGTACTTC
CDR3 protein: CASSYRASWTSGRQETQYF

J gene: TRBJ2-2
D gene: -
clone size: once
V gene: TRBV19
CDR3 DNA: TGTGCCAGTAGTATAGATCTGCGGGCAGGAATGAACACCGGGGAGCTGTTTTTT
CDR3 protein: CASSIDLRAGMNTGELFF

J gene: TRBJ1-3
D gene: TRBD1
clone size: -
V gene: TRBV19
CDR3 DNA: TGTGCCAGTAGTATAGATCTGGTAGGACAGGGCCCAGGAAACACCATATATTTT
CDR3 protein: CASSIDLVGQGPGNTIYF